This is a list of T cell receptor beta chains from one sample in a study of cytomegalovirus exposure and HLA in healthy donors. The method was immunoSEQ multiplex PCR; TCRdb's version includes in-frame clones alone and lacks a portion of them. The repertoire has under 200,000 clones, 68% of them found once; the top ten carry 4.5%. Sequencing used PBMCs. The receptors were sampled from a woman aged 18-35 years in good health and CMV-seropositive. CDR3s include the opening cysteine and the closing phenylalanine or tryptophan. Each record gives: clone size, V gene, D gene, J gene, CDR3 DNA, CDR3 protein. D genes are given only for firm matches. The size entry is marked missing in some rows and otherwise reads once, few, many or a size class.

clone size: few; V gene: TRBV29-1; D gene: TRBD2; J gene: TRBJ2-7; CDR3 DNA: TGCAGCGTTGGAATGGGTAGCGGGACCTACGAGCAGTACTTC; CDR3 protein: CSVGMGSGTYEQYF
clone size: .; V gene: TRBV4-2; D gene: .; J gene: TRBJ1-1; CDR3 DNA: TGTGCCAGCAGCCAAGATCGCCCGGCCGGAGGAACTGAAGCTTTCTTT; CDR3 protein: CASSQDRPAGGTEAFF
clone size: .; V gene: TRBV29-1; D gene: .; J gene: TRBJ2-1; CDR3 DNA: TGCAGCGTCGACGGGATTGCGAGGAGTGGCAGAGACTACAATGAGCAGTTCTTC; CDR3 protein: CSVDGIARSGRDYNEQFF
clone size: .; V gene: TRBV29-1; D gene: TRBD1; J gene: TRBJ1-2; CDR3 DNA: TGCAGCGCTTGGGACAGGGGCCAAAACTATGGCTACACCTTC; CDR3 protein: CSAWDRGQNYGYTF
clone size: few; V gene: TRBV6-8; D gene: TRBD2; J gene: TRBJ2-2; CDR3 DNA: TGTGCCAGCAGACCTGGGACTAGCGGGGGCCCTAACACCGGGGAGCTGTTTTTT; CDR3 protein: CASRPGTSGGPNTGELFF
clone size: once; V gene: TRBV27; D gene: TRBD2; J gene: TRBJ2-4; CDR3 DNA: TGTGCCAGCAGTTTAAGAGCGGGAGGGCCGGAGTCGTTCGCCATTCAGTACTTC; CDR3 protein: CASSLRAGGPESFAIQYF
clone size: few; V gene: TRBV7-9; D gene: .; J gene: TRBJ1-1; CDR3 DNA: TGTGCCAGCAGCTCCGGACATGAAGCTTTCTTT; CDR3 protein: CASSSGHEAFF
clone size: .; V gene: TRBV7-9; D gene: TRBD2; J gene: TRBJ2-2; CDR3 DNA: TGTGCCAGCAGCTTAGGATGGAGCGGGAGTCCTTACGGGGAGCTGTTTTTT; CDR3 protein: CASSLGWSGSPYGELFF
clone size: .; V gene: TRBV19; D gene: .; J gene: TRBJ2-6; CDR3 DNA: TGTGCCAGTAATTCCCCCCGTTTTGCGTCAACCGTCTCTGGGGCCAACGTCCTGACTTTC; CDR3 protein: CASNSPRFASTVSGANVLTF
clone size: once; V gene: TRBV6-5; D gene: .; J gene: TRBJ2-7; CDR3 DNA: TGTGCCAGCAGTTACTCGTCTCCCAGAATCTCCTACGAGCAGTACTTC; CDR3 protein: CASSYSSPRISYEQYF
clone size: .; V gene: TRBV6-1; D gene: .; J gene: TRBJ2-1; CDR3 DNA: TGTGCCAGCCTACTAGGGCTCTCCTACAATGAGCAGTTCTTC; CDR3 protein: CASLLGLSYNEQFF
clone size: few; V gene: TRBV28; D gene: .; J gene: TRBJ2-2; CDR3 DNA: TGTGCCAGCAGTTTACGAGCGGCTGGGACCGGGGAGCTGTTTTTT; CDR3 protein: CASSLRAAGTGELFF
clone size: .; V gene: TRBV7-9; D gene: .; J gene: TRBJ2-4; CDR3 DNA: TGTGCCAGCAGCTTTAGGGGTGCTGTAAACATTCAGTACTTC; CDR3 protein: CASSFRGAVNIQYF